This record concerns one TCR beta chain sequence. Deletions cut 5 bases from V and 1 base from J, with 8 bases between. There are 13 residues in the CDR3. Germline V gene sequence: CDR1 SNHLY, CDR2 FYNNEI. Data came from immunoSEQ multiplex PCR; TCRdb stores just in-frame clones and leaves some out. The repertoire holds roughly 170,000 clones, with 85% as singletons. This record comes from a study of blood T cell repertoires in COVID-19. Across the whole study: Italy, Spain and the United States were the sources of the convalescent and acute COVID-19 samples. PBMCs, B-cell-depleted T cells, or T cells were the source of the cDNA or gDNA that made up the material.

Followed longitudinally, the Seattle patients had been enrolled during active infection. Specimen: peripheral blood. The V and J genes are TRBV2 and TRBJ1-1; no clear D. This sequence originates from a woman aged 45-65 years with COVID-19, enrolled during active disease. The CDR3 is CASSFQSNTEAFF. CDR3 in DNA: TGTGCCAGCAGTTTTCAATCGAACACTGAAGCTTTCTTT.